This T cell receptor (beta chain) was obtained from a study of CD8 T cells in ankylosing spondylitis. Whole-study results and caveats: CD8+ cells made up the disease-linked clones, which were relatively rare in peripheral blood. Characteristic, it appeared, of ankylosing spondylitis blood was a TCR beta motif of about eight highly homologous variants.

Germline CDR1 LGHDT, CDR2 YNNKEL (reference sequence). Trimming left V 4 bases short and J 6 bases short, with 18 bases between. The CDR3 is made up of 15 amino acids. Remarks on this clonotype: No antigen is known for it.

The TCR beta libraries were generated through quantitative 5'-RACE incorporating molecular barcodes. TCRdb independently ran MiXCR on the 5' RACE reads; one entry per CDR3 protein. The repertoire holds fewer than 400,000 distinct CDR3 sequences, with around 7.6% as singletons. Sequenced input: blood, either unsorted or a sorted T cell fraction (not recorded which). The sequence derives from a male donor with ankylosing spondylitis. The V and J genes are TRBV3-1 and TRBJ1-2; a possible D gene is TRBD1 (6 bases). The CDR3 protein is CASSPVEGGIDGYTF. CDR3 DNA sequence: TGTGCCAGCAGCCCCGTGGAGGGGGGTATAGATGGCTACACCTTC.